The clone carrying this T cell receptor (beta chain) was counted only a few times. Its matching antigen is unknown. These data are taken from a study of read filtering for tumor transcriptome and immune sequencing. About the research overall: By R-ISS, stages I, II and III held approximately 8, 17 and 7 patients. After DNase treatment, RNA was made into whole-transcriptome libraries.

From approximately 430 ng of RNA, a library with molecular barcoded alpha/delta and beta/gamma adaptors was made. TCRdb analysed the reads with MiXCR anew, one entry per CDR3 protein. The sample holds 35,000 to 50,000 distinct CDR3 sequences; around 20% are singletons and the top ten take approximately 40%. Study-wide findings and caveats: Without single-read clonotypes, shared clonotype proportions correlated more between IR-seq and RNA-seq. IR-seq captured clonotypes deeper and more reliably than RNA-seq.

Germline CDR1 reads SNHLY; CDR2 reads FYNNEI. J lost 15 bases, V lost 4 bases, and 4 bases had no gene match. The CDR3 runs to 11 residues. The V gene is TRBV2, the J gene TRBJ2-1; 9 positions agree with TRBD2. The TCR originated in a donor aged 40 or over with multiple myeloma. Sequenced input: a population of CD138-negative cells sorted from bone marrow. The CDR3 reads CASSVGSGRFF. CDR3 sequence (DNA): TGTGCCAGCAGTGTGGGTAGCGGGAGGTTCTTC.